This T cell receptor (beta chain) was observed in a study of naive and memory T cell subsets. The germline CDR1 and CDR2 sequences are SGHDT and YYEEEE. Trimming left V 4 bases short and J 5 bases short, with 18 bases between. This CDR3 region has 15 residues. This clonotype was detected ten times or more. An equimolar mix of two oligonucleotides served as the beta constant-region primer for TRBC1 and TRBC2. Four rounds of PCR amplified the ligated cDNA using nested alpha and beta constant-region primers plus SP2. MiXCR, run by TCRdb on the UMI-ligation and nested PCR reads, gives a single entry per CDR3 protein. The sample has approximately 5,100 distinct CDR3 sequences; about 7% are singletons.

Material: effector memory CD8+ T cells from blood. Subset indicated: effector memory, CD45RA- CD27-. The J gene is TRBJ2-5, the V gene TRBV5-6; a weak D match, TRBD2 (6 bases). The receptor was derived from a human donor in good health. CDR3 sequence (DNA): TGTGCCAGCAGCGGCGGGGCTTTGGTGGGGGAGACCCAGTACTTC. Its translation: CASSGGALVGETQYF.